The T cell receptor (beta chain) under discussion was sequenced for a study of blood T cell repertoires in COVID-19. Across the study: Samples taken during acute and convalescent COVID-19 were collected in the United States, Italy and Spain.

Recovered status in Cohort 3 required two negative PCRs, clearance, or symptom resolution. The CDR3 covers 15 residues. With 4 bases clipped from V and 1 base from J, the junction kept 2 bases outside the gene matches. Germline V gene lookup returns CDR1 SNHLY and CDR2 FYNNEI. The method was immunoSEQ multiplex PCR; TCRdb's version includes in-frame clones alone and lacks a portion of them. Found here are 250,000 to 300,000 clones, 90% of them singletons; the top ten hold around 1.1%. Source material: PBMCs or T cells enriched from blood (not recorded which). The chain employs TRBV2 and TRBJ1-3; TRBD1 aligns across 9 bases. The receptor was isolated from a young woman who had recovered from COVID-19. CDR3 in DNA: TGTGCCAGCAGTGGACAGGGGGTATCTGGAAACACCATATATTTT. Amino acid sequence: CASSGQGVSGNTIYF.